This TCR beta chain stems from a study of T cells in tumors after PD-1 blockade (dated by TCRdb to between 2018 and 2020). In terms of the full investigation: Prior checkpoint blockade, systemic immunosuppressant use, and recent radiotherapy or other anti-cancer therapy within 4 weeks were grounds for patient exclusion. Treatment consisted of either cemiplimab 350 mg every 2 weeks or pembrolizumab 200 mg every 3 weeks. While on anti-PD-1 treatment, some of the patients also continued taking daily vismodegib 150 mg. On average, peripheral blood samples yielded 33,000 or so unique clonotypes and 110,000 or so TCR templates (range roughly 22,000-280,000). Using site-matched tumors from BCC or SCC patients sampled before and after anti-PD-1 therapy, the study carried out paired single-cell RNA and TCR sequencing. Bulk TCR sequencing was performed on about 9 peripheral blood samples from roughly five patients to compare blood and tumor clonotypes. RECIST version 1.1 was used to evaluate clinical response. The investigation overall reported the following: Roughly 40% of TCR clonotypes from the tumor were detected in blood, and certain novel exhausted tumor clones were present in blood collected before treatment, which suggests recruitment from the periphery. Where the novel T cell clones came from was not identified, and possible sources could include lymphoid organs or rare unexpanded clones inside the tumor or in the tumor periphery.

As encoded in the germline V gene, CDR1 is SNHLY while CDR2 is FYNNEI. Taken from cysteine to phenylalanine, the CDR3 has 14 residues. Just the 42-base CDR3 DNA is kept, in frame starting at base 1. The junction carries 12 bases between V and J, which are trimmed by 2 bases and 5 bases respectively. Turning to this clone: Which antigen it targets is not known. No qualities accompany the bases; no much larger clone lies one base away.

Interpreted using the paper, the time point label stands for: before anti-PD-1 therapy. Genomic DNA extracted from tumor biopsies or peripheral blood was used for bulk TCRbeta sequencing, with input ranging from about 600 ng to 6,004 ng. All patients had histologically proven advanced or metastatic basal or squamous cell carcinoma and were poor candidates for surgical resection. Of the approximately 10 patients making up the basal cell carcinoma cohort, 8 underwent bulk tumor TCR sequencing. Deep TCRbeta sequencing was performed with the immunoSEQ platform. In the original analysis: For further analysis, only productive rearrangements were exported from the immunoSEQ Analyzer. T cell phenotypes were assigned to bulk TCRbeta clonotypes by matching the clonotypes to single-cell RNA+TCR-seq clones with the same TCRbeta sequence. Tumor enrichment of a clone was calculated by dividing the clone's tumor frequency by the clone's PBMC frequency, both taken from bulk TCR sequencing. GLIPH was used to sort TCRs into specificity groups, which are clusters of distinct TCRs that likely recognize common antigens through shared CDR3 motifs. The table comes from immuneACCESS by way of TCRdb, which keeps in-frame sequences with V and J called. Part of the clones is missing from these tables; in studies checked, under half for an unresolved V gene and the rest for unknown reasons. V, J and clone size are taken as reported in that table, and D and trimming were inferred from the DNA itself. This sample gives 20,000 to 25,000 clones in total; roughly 78% of them show up just once. The ten most abundant clones make up approximately 24% of the sample.

This receptor chain uses TRBV2 and TRBJ2-5, with the D gene call left open. The input for sequencing was PBMCs, taken before anti-PD-1 treatment. The receptor's source is a human donor with basal cell carcinoma. Here the CDR3 is given as CASSELSVRETQYF. Read as DNA, the sequence is TGTGCCAGCAGTGAACTGAGTGTTCGGGAGACCCAGTACTTC.